A selection of T cell receptor beta chains follows, all from one sample in a study of CD8+ T cells in alopecia areata. Sequencing used immunoSEQ multiplex PCR; TCRdb keeps in-frame clones, though not all of them. Altogether about 64,000 clones are present, roughly 40% being singletons, with the ten largest covering roughly half. Sequenced input: NKG2D-low CD8+ T cells sorted from blood. Every receptor here comes from a human donor with alopecia areata. The conserved cysteine and the conserved F or W are not part of the CDR3 here. The D gene is left open where the match is weak.

>NA|TRBJ2-5|TRBV5-1
ASIPTGGMEETQY
>NA|TRBJ2-3|TRBV9
ASSVVAQSDTQY
>TRBD2|TRBJ2-3|TRBV4-1
ASSQDGERGRTDTQY
>NA|TRBJ2-1|TRBV27
ASSLLAPNEQF
>NA|TRBJ2-5|TRBV7-9
ASSQGPLGTQY
>NA|TRBJ1-6|TRBV28
ASSFGEADNSPLH
>NA|TRBJ2-1|TRBV29-1
SVETADPGNEQF
>NA|TRBJ2-5|TRBV13
ASGKVGVETQY
>TRBD1|TRBJ1-1|TRBV29-1
SVGQGGNTEAF
>NA|TRBJ2-7|TRBV13
ASSYGGPGSYEQY
>NA|TRBJ2-1|TRBV23-1
ASSQSQAGSSYNEQF
>NA|TRBJ1-1|TRBV29-1
SVQWDTEAF
>NA|TRBJ1-1|TRBV7-2
ASSLDPVAEAF
>NA|TRBJ2-1|TRBV5-1
ASSLVRTGNEQF
>NA|TRBJ1-1|TRBV29-1
SVEDRNRETDSMNTEAF
>TRBD2|TRBJ2-1|TRBV29-1
SVALAGAGNEQF
>TRBD1|TRBJ2-3|TRBV11-2
ASSPGTGDLYTQY
>TRBD2|TRBJ2-2|TRBV2
ASSDPLAGPGELF
>NA|TRBJ2-5|TRBV6-8
ASTDGGKETQY
>TRBD2|TRBJ2-1|TRBV6-5
ASLNRLGGYNEQF
>NA|NA|TRBV29-1
SVGVAYEQY
>TRBD1|TRBJ1-2|TRBV6-6
ASSLQGTDGYT
>TRBD1|TRBJ1-5|TRBV29-1
SVDQGAGQPQH
>NA|TRBJ2-1|TRBV9
ASSVGHNEQF
>TRBD1|TRBJ2-4|TRBV27
ASGTGSAKNIQY
>NA|TRBJ1-1|TRBV27
ASSPGQTNTEAF
>TRBD2|TRBJ2-7|TRBV7-6
ASSSSPSGDSYEQY
>NA|TRBJ2-2|TRBV9
ASRKGTGELF
>NA|TRBJ1-3|TRBV21-1
ASTHRRSGNTIY
>TRBD2|TRBJ2-1|TRBV19
ASSMTSGSNEQF
>NA|TRBJ2-6|TRBV7-2
ASRPNSSGANVLT
>TRBD1|TRBJ2-7|TRBV7-2
ASSFGRGLYEQY
>TRBD1|TRBJ1-5|TRBV27
ASSFSTGGNQPQH
>NA|TRBJ2-2|TRBV11-2
ASGGPRAGELF
>NA|TRBJ1-5|TRBV4-2
ASGSGGINQPQH
>TRBD2|TRBJ2-2|TRBV7-6
ASSFRLAGVTGELF
>TRBD2|TRBJ2-1|TRBV28
ASSLPTSDSYNEQF
>TRBD1|TRBJ2-5|TRBV7-2
ASSLRQGVQETQY
>TRBD1|TRBJ1-2|TRBV29-1
SVAGTGYPYGYT
>TRBD2|TRBJ2-7|TRBV7-3
ASSPGTTGPYEQY